The 18 T cell receptor beta chains below were found in one sample sequenced in a study of blood T cell repertoires in COVID-19. Only in-frame clones appear in the TCRdb table, and some are missing; sequencing was by immunoSEQ multiplex PCR. The sample consists of 150,000 to 200,000 clones, around 90% of them appearing once. Material: peripheral blood. The receptors stem from a man aged 50 to 59 with acute or convalescent COVID-19.

This CDR3 is CASSLVGGEETQYF. Written as DNA, the CDR3 is TGTGCCAGCAGCTTAGTTGGGGGGGAAGAGACCCAGTACTTC. The gene calls are TRBV11-2 and TRBJ2-5, with 7 nucleotides matching TRBD2. The junction had 2 bases not matched to a gene; V was cut back by 1 base and J by 3 bases. This CDR3 spans 14 amino acids. CDR1 SGHAT and CDR2 FQNNGV come from the germline V gene.

This clone has more than one count but fewer than ten. The chain links TRBV30 to TRBJ2-2; TRBD1 matches 7 bases. The V and J ends lost 0 bases and 4 bases, in that order; junction bases with no gene match: 5. Per the germline V gene, CDR1 is GTSNPN and CDR2 is SVGIG (reference sequence). This CDR3 has 15 amino acids. Here the CDR3 DNA reads TGTGCCTGGAGTGTACGGGACAGAAGCACCGGGGAGCTGTTTTTT. Its protein is CAWSVRDRSTGELFF.

The chain uses TRBV7-8 and TRBJ2-1; 12 nucleotides align to TRBD2. This CDR3 spans 19 amino acids. Germline V gene lookup returns CDR1 SGHVS and CDR2 FQNEAQ. V was clipped by 6 bases and J by 6 bases; unmatched bases: 18. The CDR3 loop reads CASRRHGVDLAGGLNEQFF. Here the CDR3 DNA reads TGTGCCAGCAGACGACACGGAGTCGACCTAGCGGGGGGGCTCAATGAGCAGTTCTTC.

V gene TRBV6-5 combines with J gene TRBJ1-2; TRBD1 matches at 7 bases. Germline V gene sequence: CDR1 MNHEY, CDR2 SVGAGI. The ends lost 5 bases at V and 5 bases at J; junction bases unmatched: 8. There are 14 residues in the CDR3. CDR3 sequence reads: CASSPGQAGYGYTF. CDR3 in DNA: TGTGCCAGCAGTCCAGGACAGGCCGGGTATGGCTACACCTTC.

This chain links TRBV19 with TRBJ2-3; perhaps TRBD1 as D (6 bases). CDR1 is LNHDA and CDR2 is SQIVND in the germline V gene (reference sequence). This CDR3 has 14 residues. Trimming left V 7 bases short and J 5 bases short, with 16 bases between. The CDR3 sequence: CASNLGALGDTQYF. The DNA of the CDR3 is TGTGCCAGTAATTTGGGGGCGCTTGGAGATACGCAGTATTTT.

This sequence joins TRBV12-5 and TRBJ2-3; 11 bases are shared with TRBD1. Germline CDR1 is LGHNT and CDR2 is FRNRAP. The V and J ends lost 1 base and 10 bases, in that order; junction bases with no gene match: 7. CDR3 length equals 15 residues. CDR3 amino acids: CASGLGTGGPTAQYF. The CDR3 region has the DNA TGTGCTAGTGGTTTGGGGACAGGGGGCCCGACGGCGCAGTATTTT. Based on the CDR3 plus reference TRBV12-5 and TRBJ2-3, the full variable domain is DARVTQTPRHKVTEMGQEVTMRCQPILGHNTVFWYRQTMMQGLELLAYFRNRAPLDDSGMPKDRFSAEMPDATLATLKIQPSEPRDSAVYFCASGLGTGGPTAQYFGPGTRLTVL.

This clone was detected only a few times. CDR3 region: CASSVEARNYGYTF. For the CDR3, the DNA is TGTGCCAGCAGCGTCGAGGCACGGAACTATGGCTACACCTTC. This chain joins TRBV9 and TRBJ1-2, with unresolved D. The CDR3 consists of 14 residues. Germline assignment: CDR1 SGDLS and CDR2 YYNGEE. Between the trimmed V and J ends, which lost 2 bases and 2 bases, there was a span of 10 bases. The full variable domain, with the rest looked up from reference TRBV9 and TRBJ1-2, is DSGVTQTPKHLITATGQRVTLRCSPRSGDLSVYWYQQSLDQGLQFLIQYYNGEERAKGNILERFSAQQFPDLHSELNLSSLELGDSALYFCASSVEARNYGYTFGSGTRLTVV.

V usage is TRBV27 and J usage is TRBJ1-6, with 7 nucleotides matching TRBD1. The germline CDR1 and CDR2 sequences are MNHEY and SMNVEV (reference sequence). Trimming took 5 bases from V and 5 from J; bases not matched to a gene: 6. This CDR3 spans 15 amino acids. The CDR3 here is CASSRQGQNNSPLHF. DNA of the CDR3: TGTGCCAGCAGTCGCCAGGGACAGAATAATTCACCCCTCCACTTT.

The chain is built from TRBV21-1 and TRBJ2-3; TRBD2 is the table's D call, not checked against the DNA. TRBV21-1 is marked as a pseudogene. The CDR3 is made up of 14 amino acids. In nucleotides, the CDR3 is TGTGCCAGCAGCAAAGGGACTAGCGGTGGTACGCAGTATTTT. Translated: CASSKGTSGGTQYF.

The rearrangement uses TRBV9 and TRBJ1-1; D not certain. CDR1 and CDR2 (germline): SGDLS, YYNGEE. This CDR3 contains 13 residues. Trimming took off 0 bases at V and 6 bases at J, with 9 bases between the two ends. CDR3 nucleotide sequence: TGTGCCAGCAGCGTAGCGGGTTTGGCTGAAGCTTTCTTT. Protein product: CASSVAGLAEAFF.

This clone was found once. V is TRBV28 and J is TRBJ2-1, with 10 nucleotides matching TRBD2. V lost 2 bases and J lost 9; bases outside the gene matches: 7. The length of the CDR3 is 15 residues. Germline V gene lookup returns CDR1 MDHEN and CDR2 SYDVKM. The CDR3 sequence: CASSLAAGGPVEQFF. The CDR3 DNA reads TGTGCCAGCAGTTTAGCAGCGGGAGGGCCGGTTGAGCAGTTCTTC.

This clone showed up just a few times. The rearrangement uses TRBV4-1 and TRBJ2-3; 14 nucleotides match TRBD2. V trimming: 3 bases; J trimming: 0 bases; junction bases outside the gene matches: 14. CDR3 length: 21 residues. Per germline, CDR1 MGHRA and CDR2 YSYEKL. The DNA for the CDR3 is TGCGCCAGCAGCCATAACCACGCCGGGACTAGCGGGAGTTTTAGCACAGATACGCAGTATTTT. It is translated as CASSHNHAGTSGSFSTDTQYF.

This chain uses TRBV10-1 with TRBJ2-7; D not resolved. Germline CDR1 is WNHNN and CDR2 is SYGVQD (reference sequence). The CDR3 is 14 residues long. Trimming pared 6 bases from V and 2 bases from J, leaving 14 bases between. As DNA, the CDR3 is TGCGCCAGCAGCCCTTATAAACATCCCTACGAGCAGTACTTC. Translation: CASSPYKHPYEQYF.

This chain joins TRBV9 and TRBJ2-5; 10 nucleotides agree with TRBD2. V gave up 0 bases and J gave up 2 bases; unmatched junction bases: 7. This CDR3 is built from 17 residues. The germline CDR1 and CDR2 sequences are SGDLS and YYNGEE. The CDR3 region is CASSVGRTSGDQETQYF. CDR3 coding DNA: TGTGCCAGCAGCGTAGGGAGGACTAGCGGAGATCAAGAGACCCAGTACTTC.

The rearrangement links TRBV19 to TRBJ1-1; D is unresolved. Trimming took off 6 bases at V and 3 bases at J, with 14 bases between the two ends. The CDR3 has 14 amino acids. Germline V gene sequence: CDR1 LNHDA, CDR2 SQIVND (reference sequence). This chain's CDR3 is CASRVGDLYTEAFF. CDR3 nucleotide sequence: TGTGCCAGTAGAGTCGGGGATTTGTACACTGAAGCTTTCTTT.

V usage is TRBV10-3 and J usage is TRBJ2-3; the match to TRBD2 covers 10 bases. Per the germline V gene, CDR1 is ENHRY and CDR2 is SYGVKD. The CDR3 totals 16 residues. V trimming: 2 bases; J trimming: 3 bases; junction bases outside the gene matches: 5. The chain's CDR3 is CAISEGLAARTDTQYF. The CDR3 DNA reads TGTGCCATCAGTGAGGGACTAGCGGCACGTACAGATACGCAGTATTTT.

The chain uses TRBV28 and TRBJ1-1, with 10 bases matching TRBD1. The CDR3 covers 14 residues. CDR1 and CDR2 (germline): MDHEN, SYDVKM. V was clipped by 7 bases and J by 5 bases; unmatched bases: 7. CDR3 coding DNA: TGTGCCAGCAATAGGGGACAGGGGAGAACTGAAGCTTTCTTT. Amino acid sequence: CASNRGQGRTEAFF. The variable domain in full, completed from reference TRBV28 and TRBJ1-1, reads DVKVTQSSRYLVKRTGEKVFLECVQDMDHENMFWYRQDPGLGLRLIYFSYDVKMKEKGDIPEGYSVSREKKERFSLILESASTNQTSMYLCASNRGQGRTEAFFGQGTRLTVV.

The chain recombines TRBV3-1 (or the pseudogene TRBV3-2) with TRBJ2-7, with D perhaps matching TRBD1 (6 bases). Per germline, CDR1 LGHDT and CDR2 YNNKEL (reference sequence). V lost 5 bases, J lost 2 bases, and 10 bases lay in between. The CDR3 totals 13 residues. CDR3 region: CASSSGHPYEQYF. The CDR3 DNA follows: TGTGCCAGCAGCTCGGGACACCCCTACGAGCAGTACTTC.